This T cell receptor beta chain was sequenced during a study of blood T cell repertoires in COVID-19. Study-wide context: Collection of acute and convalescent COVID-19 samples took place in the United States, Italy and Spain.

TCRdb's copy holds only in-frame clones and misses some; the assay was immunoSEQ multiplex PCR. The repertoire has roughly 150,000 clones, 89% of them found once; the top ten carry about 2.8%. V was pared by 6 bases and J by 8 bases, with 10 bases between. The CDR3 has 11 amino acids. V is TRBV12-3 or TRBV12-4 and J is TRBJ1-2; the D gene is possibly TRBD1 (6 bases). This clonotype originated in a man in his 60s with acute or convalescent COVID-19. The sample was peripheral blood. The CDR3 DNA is TGTGCCAGCAGGAACAGGGAGGGCTACACCTTC. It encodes CASRNREGYTF.